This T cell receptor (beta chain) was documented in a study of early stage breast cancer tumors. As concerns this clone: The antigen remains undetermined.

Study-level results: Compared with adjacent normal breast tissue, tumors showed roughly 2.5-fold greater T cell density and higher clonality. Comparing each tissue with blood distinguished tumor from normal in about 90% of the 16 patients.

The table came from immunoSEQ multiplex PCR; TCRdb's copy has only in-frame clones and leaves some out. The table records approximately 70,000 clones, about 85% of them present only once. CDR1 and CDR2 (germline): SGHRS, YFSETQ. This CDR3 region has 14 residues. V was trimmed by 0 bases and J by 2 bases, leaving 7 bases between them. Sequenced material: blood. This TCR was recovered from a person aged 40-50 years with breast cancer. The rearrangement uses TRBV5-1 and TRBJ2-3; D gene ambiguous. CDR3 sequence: CASSLGSNTDTQYF. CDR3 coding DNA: TGCGCCAGCAGCTTGGGGTCAAACACAGATACGCAGTATTTT.